This TCR beta chain derives from a study of cytomegalovirus exposure and HLA in healthy donors. The study, taken as a whole, reports: CMV serostatus stood as the only immune exposure information on hand. Looking again later, the authors saw that most CMV-associated TCR beta chains seemed HLA-restricted.

The study ran its PCR with 60 Vbeta and 13 Jbeta primers. Produced via immunoSEQ multiplex PCR; TCRdb's table is partial and in-frame only. The repertoire holds roughly 220,000 clones, more than 65% seen once, with about 1.8% in the top ten. Germline trimming cut 3 bases from V and 7 bases from J; bases unmatched to any gene: 13. The CDR3 is 15 amino acids. CDR1 and CDR2 from the germline V gene are SGHTS and YDEGEE. Comments on this clone: Its antigen is as yet unknown.

This sequence originates from a man aged 50 to 60 in good health and CMV-seronegative. The specimen was PBMCs. The chain combines TRBV5-8 with TRBJ2-7; 7 positions match TRBD2. The CDR3 DNA follows: TGTGCCAGCAGCTCGGCTCTGAGCGGGGTGGGGGAGCAGTACTTC. Amino acids: CASSSALSGVGEQYF.